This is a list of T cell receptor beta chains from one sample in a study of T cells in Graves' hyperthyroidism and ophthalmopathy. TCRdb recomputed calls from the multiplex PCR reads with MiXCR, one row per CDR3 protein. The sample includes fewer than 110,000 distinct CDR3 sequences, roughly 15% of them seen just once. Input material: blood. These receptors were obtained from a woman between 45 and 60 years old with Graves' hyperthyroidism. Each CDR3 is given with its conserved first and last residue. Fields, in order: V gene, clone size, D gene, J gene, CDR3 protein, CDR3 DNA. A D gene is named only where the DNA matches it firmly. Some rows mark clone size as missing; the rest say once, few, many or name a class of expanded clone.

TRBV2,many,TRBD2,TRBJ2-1,CASRRTSGSGEQFF,TGTGCCAGCAGGAGGACTAGCGGGAGTGGGGAGCAGTTCTTC
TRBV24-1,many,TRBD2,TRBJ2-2,CATSDRGGGAGELFF,TGTGCCACCAGTGACCGGGGGGGAGGCGCCGGGGAGCTGTTTTTT
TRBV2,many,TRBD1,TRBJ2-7,CARQALPPGQGSTYEQYF,TGTGCCAGACAAGCATTACCCCCGGGACAGGGGTCTACCTACGAGCAGTACTTC
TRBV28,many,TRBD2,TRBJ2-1,CASSAPGLPSYNEQFF,TGTGCCAGCAGTGCGCCGGGACTACCGTCCTACAATGAGCAGTTCTTC
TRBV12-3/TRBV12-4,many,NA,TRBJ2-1,CASSLSASSGEQFF,TGTGCCAGCAGTTTATCGGCTAGCTCCGGTGAGCAGTTCTTC
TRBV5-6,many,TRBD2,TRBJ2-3,CASSWTSATDTQYF,TGTGCCAGCAGCTGGACTAGCGCCACAGATACGCAGTATTTT
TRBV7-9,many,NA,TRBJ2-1,CASSKRDSSSYNEQFF,TGTGCCAGCAGCAAGCGGGACAGCAGCTCCTACAATGAGCAGTTCTTC
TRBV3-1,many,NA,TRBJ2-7,CASSAFAAAPHEQYF,TGTGCCAGCAGCGCGTTCGCCGCGGCCCCCCACGAGCAGTACTTC
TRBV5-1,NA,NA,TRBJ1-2,CASRWGDYGYTF,TGCGCCAGCAGGTGGGGGGACTATGGCTACACCTTC
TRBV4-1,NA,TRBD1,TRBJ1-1,CASGQGVEAFF,TGCGCCAGCGGACAGGGAGTTGAAGCTTTCTTT
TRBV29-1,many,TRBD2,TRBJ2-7,CSARLAGVEGEQYF,TGCAGCGCGAGACTAGCGGGAGTGGAAGGCGAGCAGTACTTC
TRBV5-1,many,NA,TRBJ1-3,CASSLEARAPGNTIYF,TGCGCCAGCAGCTTGGAGGCCAGGGCGCCCGGAAACACCATATATTTT